This T cell receptor beta chain originates from a study of blood T cell repertoires in COVID-19. Whole-study context: Acute-phase and convalescent COVID-19 samples originated in the United States, Italy and Spain. T cells, B-cell-depleted T cells, or PBMCs provided the cDNA or gDNA that served as material.

This CDR3 region has 14 residues. Trimming left V 4 bases short and J 3 bases short, with 9 bases between. Germline loops: CDR1 KGHDR, CDR2 SFDVKD. Original analysis: It was from reference gene primer amplification that nucleated cell counts were estimated. The method was immunoSEQ multiplex PCR; TCRdb's version includes in-frame clones alone and lacks a portion of them. V, J and clone size reflect that table, while D and trimming were determined from the DNA. The sample yields about 130,000 clones, 81% seen once. Enrolment of Seattle patients took place during active infection, and they were followed longitudinally.

The chain carries TRBV24-1 and TRBJ1-5; D is ambiguous. The TCR comes from a man in his thirties or forties with COVID-19, enrolled during active disease. The sample was peripheral blood. This CDR3 is CATSEDNFNQPQHF. Here the CDR3 DNA reads TGTGCCACCAGTGAAGACAATTTCAATCAGCCCCAGCATTTT.